This paragraph covers one TCR beta chain sequence. The table came from immunoSEQ multiplex PCR; TCRdb's copy has only in-frame clones and leaves some out. In the table there are approximately 620,000 clones, about 97% of which are singletons. This CDR3 has 18 amino acids. The germline V gene encodes CDR1 MDHEN and CDR2 SYDVKM. V dropped 5 bases and J dropped 1 base, with 22 bases sitting between them. The record originates from a study of shared clonotypes between healthy human individuals. Input material: naive CD4+ T cells sorted from blood. Subset described: CD45RA+ positively selected. The TCR sequence derives from a woman in her thirties in good health. This sequence joins TRBV28 and TRBJ2-3; D might be TRBD2 (6 bases). The DNA for the CDR3 is TGTGCCAGCAGTCTAAACCGAGGCGGGGCGACGGGCACAGATACGCAGTATTTT. As protein: CASSLNRGGATGTDTQYF.